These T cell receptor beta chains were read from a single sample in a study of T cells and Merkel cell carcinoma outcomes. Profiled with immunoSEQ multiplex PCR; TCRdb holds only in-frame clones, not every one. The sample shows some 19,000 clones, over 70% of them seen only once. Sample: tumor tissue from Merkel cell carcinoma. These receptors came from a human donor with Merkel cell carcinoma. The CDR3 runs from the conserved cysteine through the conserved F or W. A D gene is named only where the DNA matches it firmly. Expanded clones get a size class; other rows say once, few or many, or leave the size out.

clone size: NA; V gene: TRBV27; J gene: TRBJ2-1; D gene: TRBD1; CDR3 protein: CASSSGTGLSGNEQFF; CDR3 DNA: TGTGCCAGCAGTTCCGGGACAGGGTTGAGCGGGAATGAGCAGTTCTTC
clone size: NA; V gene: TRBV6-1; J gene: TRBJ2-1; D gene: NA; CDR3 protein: CASSEGYYSYNEQFF; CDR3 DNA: TGTGCCAGCAGTGAAGGTTATTACTCCTACAATGAGCAGTTCTTC
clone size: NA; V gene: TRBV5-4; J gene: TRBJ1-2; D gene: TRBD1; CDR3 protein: CASSSGQGALGYTF; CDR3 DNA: TGTGCCAGCAGCTCTGGACAGGGGGCGCTTGGCTACACCTTC
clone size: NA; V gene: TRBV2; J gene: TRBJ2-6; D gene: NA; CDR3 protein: CAIGQGSPSGANVLTF; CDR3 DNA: TGTGCCATCGGTCAGGGGTCCCCCTCTGGGGCCAACGTCCTGACTTTC
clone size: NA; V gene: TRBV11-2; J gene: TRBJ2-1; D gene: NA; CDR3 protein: CASSLAQANEQFF; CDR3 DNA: TGTGCCAGCAGCTTAGCCCAGGCAAATGAGCAGTTCTTC
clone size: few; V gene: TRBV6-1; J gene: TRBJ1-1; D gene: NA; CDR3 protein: CASSGTREAFF; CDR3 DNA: TGTGCCAGCAGTGGAACGAGAGAAGCTTTCTTT
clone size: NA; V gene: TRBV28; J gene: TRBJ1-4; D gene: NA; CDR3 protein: CASGTEKLFF; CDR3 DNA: TGTGCCAGCGGGACTGAAAAACTGTTTTTT
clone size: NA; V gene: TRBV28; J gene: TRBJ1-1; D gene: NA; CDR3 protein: CASTYGGGNTEAFF; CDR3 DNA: TGTGCCAGCACTTACGGTGGGGGGAACACTGAAGCTTTCTTT
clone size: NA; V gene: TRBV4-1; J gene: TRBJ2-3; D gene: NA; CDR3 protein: CASSQSRGDTQYF; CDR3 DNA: TGCGCCAGCAGCCAATCCCGCGGCGATACGCAGTATTTT
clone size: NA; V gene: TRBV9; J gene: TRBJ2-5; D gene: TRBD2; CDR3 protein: CASSVAGGRLQETQYF; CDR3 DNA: TGTGCCAGCAGCGTAGCGGGGGGGCGTCTCCAAGAGACCCAGTACTTC
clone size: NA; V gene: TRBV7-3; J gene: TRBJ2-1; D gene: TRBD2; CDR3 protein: CASSLMVAGGQFF; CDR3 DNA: TGTGCCAGCAGCTTAATGGTGGCGGGGGGGCAGTTCTTC
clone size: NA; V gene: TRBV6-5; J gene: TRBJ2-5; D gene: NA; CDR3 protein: CASSYTGRETQYF; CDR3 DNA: TGTGCCAGCAGTTACACCGGGAGAGAGACCCAGTACTTC
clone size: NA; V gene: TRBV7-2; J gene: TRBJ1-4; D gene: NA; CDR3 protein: CASSFAPGMVNEKLFF; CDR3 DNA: TGTGCCAGCAGCTTCGCCCCAGGGATGGTCAACGAAAAACTGTTTTTT
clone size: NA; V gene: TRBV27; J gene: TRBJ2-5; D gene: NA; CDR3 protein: CASSSWERETQYF; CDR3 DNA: TGTGCCAGCAGTTCTTGGGAGCGCGAGACCCAGTACTTC
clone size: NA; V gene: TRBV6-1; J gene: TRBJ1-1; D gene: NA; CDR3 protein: CASSENRVFKAFF; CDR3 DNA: TGTGCCAGCAGTGAGAACAGGGTTTTTAAAGCTTTCTTT